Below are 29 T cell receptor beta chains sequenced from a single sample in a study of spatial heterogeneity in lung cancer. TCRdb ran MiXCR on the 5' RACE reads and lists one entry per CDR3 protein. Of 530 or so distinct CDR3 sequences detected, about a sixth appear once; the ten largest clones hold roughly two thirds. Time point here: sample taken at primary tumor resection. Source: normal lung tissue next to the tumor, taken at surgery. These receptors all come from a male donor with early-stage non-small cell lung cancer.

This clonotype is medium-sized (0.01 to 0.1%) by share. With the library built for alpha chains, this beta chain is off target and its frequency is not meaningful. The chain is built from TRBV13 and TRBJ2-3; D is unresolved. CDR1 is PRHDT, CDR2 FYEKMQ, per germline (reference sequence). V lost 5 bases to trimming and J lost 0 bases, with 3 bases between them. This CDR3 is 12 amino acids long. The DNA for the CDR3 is TGTGCCAGCAGCCGCAGCACAGATACGCAGTATTTT. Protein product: CASSRSTDTQYF.

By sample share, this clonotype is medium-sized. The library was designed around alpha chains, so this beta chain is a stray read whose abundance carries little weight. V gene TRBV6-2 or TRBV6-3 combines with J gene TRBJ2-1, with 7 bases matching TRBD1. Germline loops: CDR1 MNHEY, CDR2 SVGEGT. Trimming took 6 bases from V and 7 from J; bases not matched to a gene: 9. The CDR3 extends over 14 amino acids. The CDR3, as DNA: TGTGCCAGCAGACCCGTCGACAGGGAGAATGAGCAGTTCTTC. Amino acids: CASRPVDRENEQFF.

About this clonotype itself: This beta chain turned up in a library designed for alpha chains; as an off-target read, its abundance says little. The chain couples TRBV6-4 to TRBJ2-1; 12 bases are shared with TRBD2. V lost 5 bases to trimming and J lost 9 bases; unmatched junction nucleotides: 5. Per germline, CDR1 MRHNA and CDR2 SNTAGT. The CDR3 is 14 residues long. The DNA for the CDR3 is TGTGCCAGCAGTCCAGGACTAGCGGGGACTGAGCAGTTCTTC. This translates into CASSPGLAGTEQFF.

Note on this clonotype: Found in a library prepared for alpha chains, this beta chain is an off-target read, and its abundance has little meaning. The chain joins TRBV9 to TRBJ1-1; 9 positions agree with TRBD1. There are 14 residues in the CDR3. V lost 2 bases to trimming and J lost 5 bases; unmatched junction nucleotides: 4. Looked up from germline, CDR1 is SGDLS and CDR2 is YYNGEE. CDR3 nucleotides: TGTGCCAGCAGCGTCGGGACAGGGTCGACTGAAGCTTTCTTT. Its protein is CASSVGTGSTEAFF.

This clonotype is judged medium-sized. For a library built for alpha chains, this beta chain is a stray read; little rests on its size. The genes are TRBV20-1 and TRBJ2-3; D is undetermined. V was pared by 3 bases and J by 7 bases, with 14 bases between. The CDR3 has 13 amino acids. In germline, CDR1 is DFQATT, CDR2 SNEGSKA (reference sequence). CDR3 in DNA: TGCAGTGCTAGTCCCACCCCCACTAATACGCAGTATTTT. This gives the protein CSASPTPTNTQYF.

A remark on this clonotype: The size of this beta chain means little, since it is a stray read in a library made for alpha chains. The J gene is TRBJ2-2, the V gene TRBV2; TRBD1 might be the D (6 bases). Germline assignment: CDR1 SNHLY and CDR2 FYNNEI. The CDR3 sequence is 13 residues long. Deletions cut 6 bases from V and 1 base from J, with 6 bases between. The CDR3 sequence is CASRGQNTGELFF. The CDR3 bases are TGTGCCAGCAGGGGACAGAACACCGGGGAGCTGTTTTTT.

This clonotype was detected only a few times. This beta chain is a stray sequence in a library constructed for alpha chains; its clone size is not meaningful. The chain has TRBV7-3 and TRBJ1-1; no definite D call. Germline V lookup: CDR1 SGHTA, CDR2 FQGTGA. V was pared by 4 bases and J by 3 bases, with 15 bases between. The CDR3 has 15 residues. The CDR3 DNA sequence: TGTGCCAGCAGCTCCCAGTTAGGTCGGGACACTGAAGCTTTCTTT. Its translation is CASSSQLGRDTEAFF.

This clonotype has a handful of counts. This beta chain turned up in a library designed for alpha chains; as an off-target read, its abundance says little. As DNA, the CDR3 is TGTGCCAGCAGCGTAGAGCCGGCTAGCACAGATACGCAGTATTTT. This sequence encodes CASSVEPASTDTQYF. This sequence joins TRBV9 and TRBJ2-3; D is uncertain. Looked up from germline, CDR1 is SGDLS and CDR2 is YYNGEE. Trimming left V 0 bases short and J 0 bases short, with 8 bases between. The CDR3 runs to 15 residues.

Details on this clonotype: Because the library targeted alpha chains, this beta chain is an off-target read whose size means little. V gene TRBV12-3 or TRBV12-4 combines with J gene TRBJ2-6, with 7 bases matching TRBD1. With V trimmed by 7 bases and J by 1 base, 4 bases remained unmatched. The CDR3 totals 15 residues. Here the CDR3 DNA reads TGTGCCAGCACCCTACAGGGGTCTGGGGCCAACGTCCTGACTTTC. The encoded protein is CASTLQGSGANVLTF.

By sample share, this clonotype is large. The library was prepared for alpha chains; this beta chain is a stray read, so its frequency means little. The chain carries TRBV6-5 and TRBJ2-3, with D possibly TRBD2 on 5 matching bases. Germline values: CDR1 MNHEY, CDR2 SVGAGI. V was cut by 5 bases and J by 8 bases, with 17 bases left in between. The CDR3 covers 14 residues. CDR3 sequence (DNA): TGTGCCAGCAGTCCCGAAGCAGTCGGAGGTACGCAGTATTTT. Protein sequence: CASSPEAVGGTQYF.

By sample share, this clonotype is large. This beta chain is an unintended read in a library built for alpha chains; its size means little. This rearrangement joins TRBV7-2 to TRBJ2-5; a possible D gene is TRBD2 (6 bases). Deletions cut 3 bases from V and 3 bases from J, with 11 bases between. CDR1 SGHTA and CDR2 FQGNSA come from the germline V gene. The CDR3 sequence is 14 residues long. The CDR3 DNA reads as TGTGCCAGCAGCTTCTCCTTAGCGGAAGAGACCCAGTACTTC. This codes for CASSFSLAEETQYF.

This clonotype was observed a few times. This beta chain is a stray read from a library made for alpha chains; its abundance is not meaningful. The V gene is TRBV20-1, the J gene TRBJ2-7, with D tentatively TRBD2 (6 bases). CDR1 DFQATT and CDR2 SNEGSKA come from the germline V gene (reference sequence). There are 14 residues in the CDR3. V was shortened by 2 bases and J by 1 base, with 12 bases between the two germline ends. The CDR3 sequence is CSARSGTSSYEQYF. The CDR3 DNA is TGCAGTGCTAGATCAGGGACTTCTTCCTACGAGCAGTACTTC.

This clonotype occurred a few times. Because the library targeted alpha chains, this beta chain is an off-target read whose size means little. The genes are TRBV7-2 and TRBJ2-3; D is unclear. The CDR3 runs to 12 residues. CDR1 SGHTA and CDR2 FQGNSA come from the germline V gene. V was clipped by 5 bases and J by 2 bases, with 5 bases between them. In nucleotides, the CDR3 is TGTGCCAGCAGCCGCTACACAGATACGCAGTATTTT. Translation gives CASSRYTDTQYF.

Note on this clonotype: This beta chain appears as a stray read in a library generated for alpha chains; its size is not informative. CDR3 amino acids: CSVGQLQGTEAFF. The DNA for the CDR3 is TGCAGCGTTGGCCAACTCCAGGGCACTGAAGCTTTCTTT. The chain carries TRBV29-1 and TRBJ1-1; weak D call: TRBD1 (5 bases). Trimming stripped 4 bases from V and 4 bases from J, with 13 bases between. The germline V gene has CDR1 SQVTM and CDR2 ANQGSEA. CDR3 length: 13 amino acids.

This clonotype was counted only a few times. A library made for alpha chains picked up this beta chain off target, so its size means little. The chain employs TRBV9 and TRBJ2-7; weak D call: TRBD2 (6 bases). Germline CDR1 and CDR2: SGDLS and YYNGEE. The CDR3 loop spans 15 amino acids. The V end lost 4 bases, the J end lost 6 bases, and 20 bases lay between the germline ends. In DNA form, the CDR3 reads TGTGCCAGCAGCCCCAGTGGGACTCCCTTTACCGAGCAGTACTTC. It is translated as CASSPSGTPFTEQYF.

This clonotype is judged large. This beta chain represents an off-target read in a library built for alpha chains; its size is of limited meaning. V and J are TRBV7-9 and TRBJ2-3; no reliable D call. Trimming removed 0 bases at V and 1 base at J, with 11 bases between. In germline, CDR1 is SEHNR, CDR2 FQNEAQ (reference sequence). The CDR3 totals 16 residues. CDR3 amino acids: CASSLARDWRTDTQYF. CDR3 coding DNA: TGTGCCAGCAGCTTAGCGCGAGACTGGCGCACAGATACGCAGTATTTT.

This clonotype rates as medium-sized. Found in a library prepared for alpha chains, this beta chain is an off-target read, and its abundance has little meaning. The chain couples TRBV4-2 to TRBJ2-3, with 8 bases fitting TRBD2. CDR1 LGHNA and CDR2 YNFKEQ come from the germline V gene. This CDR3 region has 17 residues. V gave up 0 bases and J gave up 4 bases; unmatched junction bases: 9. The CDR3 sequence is CASSQDSTGGPSDTQYF. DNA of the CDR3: TGTGCCAGCAGCCAAGATTCTACGGGAGGGCCCTCAGATACGCAGTATTTT.

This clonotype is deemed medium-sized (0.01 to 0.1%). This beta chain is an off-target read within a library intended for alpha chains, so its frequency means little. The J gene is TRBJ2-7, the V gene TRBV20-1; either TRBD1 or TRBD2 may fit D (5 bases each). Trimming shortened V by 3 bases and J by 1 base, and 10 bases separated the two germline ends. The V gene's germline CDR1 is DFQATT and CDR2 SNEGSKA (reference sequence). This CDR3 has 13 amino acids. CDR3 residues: CSARTGPSYEQYF. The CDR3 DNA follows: TGCAGTGCTAGGACGGGACCGTCCTACGAGCAGTACTTC.

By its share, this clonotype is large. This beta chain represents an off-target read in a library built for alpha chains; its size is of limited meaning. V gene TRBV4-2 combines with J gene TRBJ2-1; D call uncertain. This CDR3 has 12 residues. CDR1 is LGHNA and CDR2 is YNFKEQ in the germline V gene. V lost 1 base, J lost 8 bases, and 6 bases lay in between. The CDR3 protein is CASSQGVDEQFF. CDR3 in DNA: TGTGCCAGCAGCCAAGGGGTTGATGAGCAGTTCTTC.

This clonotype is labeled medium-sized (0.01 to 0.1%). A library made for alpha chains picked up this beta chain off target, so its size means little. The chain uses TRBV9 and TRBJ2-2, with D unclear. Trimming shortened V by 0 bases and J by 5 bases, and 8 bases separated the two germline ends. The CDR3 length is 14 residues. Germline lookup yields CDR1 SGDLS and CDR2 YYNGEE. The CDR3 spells CASSVEEWTGELFF. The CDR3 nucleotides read TGTGCCAGCAGCGTAGAGGAGTGGACCGGGGAGCTGTTTTTT. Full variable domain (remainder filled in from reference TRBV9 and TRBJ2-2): DSGVTQTPKHLITATGQRVTLRCSPRSGDLSVYWYQQSLDQGLQFLIQYYNGEERAKGNILERFSAQQFPDLHSELNLSSLELGDSALYFCASSVEEWTGELFFGEGSRLTVL.

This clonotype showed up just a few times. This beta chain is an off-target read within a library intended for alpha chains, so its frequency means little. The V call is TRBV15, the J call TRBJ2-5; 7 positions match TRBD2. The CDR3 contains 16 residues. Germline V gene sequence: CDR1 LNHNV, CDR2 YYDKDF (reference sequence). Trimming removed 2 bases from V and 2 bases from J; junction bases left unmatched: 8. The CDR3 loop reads CATSRSPMREQETQYF. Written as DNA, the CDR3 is TGTGCCACCAGCAGATCGCCCATGCGGGAGCAAGAGACCCAGTACTTC.

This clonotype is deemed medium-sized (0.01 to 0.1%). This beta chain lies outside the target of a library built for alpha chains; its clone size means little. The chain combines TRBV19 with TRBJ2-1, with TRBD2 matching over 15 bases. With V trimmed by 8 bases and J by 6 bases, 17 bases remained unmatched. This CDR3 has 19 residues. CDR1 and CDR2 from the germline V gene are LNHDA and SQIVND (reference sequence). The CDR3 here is CASVLAGTSGRFNRNEQFF. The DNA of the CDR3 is TGTGCCAGTGTCCTCGCCGGGACTAGCGGGAGGTTCAACCGCAATGAGCAGTTCTTC.

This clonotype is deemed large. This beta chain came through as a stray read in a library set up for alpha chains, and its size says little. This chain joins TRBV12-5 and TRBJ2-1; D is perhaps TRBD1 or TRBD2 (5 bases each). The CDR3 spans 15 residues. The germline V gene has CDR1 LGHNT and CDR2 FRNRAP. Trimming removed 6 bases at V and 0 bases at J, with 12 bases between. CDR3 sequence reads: CASGPGQSSYNEQFF. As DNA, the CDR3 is TGTGCTAGTGGACCGGGGCAGAGCTCCTACAATGAGCAGTTCTTC. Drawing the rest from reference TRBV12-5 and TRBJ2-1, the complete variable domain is DARVTQTPRHKVTEMGQEVTMRCQPILGHNTVFWYRQTMMQGLELLAYFRNRAPLDDSGMPKDRFSAEMPDATLATLKIQPSEPRDSAVYFCASGPGQSSYNEQFFGPGTRLTVL.

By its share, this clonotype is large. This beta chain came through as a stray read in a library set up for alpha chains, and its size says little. DNA for the CDR3: TGTGCCAGCTCACCAGGGCGGGAGTCCTACAATGAGCAGTTCTTC. This sequence encodes CASSPGRESYNEQFF. The chain has TRBV18 and TRBJ2-1; 7 bases align to TRBD2. CDR1 is KGHSH and CDR2 is LQKENI in the germline V gene. CDR3 length equals 15 residues. V dropped 2 bases and J dropped 1; count of bases not matched to a gene: 2. The whole variable domain, remainder taken from reference TRBV18 and TRBJ2-1, is NAGVMQNPRHLVRRRGQEARLRCSPMKGHSHVYWYRQLPEEGLKFMVYLQKENIIDESGMPKERFSAEFPKEGPSILRIQQVVRGDSAAYFCASSPGRESYNEQFFGPGTRLTVL.

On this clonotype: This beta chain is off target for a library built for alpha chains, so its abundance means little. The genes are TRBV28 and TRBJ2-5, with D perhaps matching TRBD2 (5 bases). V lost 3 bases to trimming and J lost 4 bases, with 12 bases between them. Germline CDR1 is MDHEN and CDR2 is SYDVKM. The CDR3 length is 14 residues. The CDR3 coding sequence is TGTGCCAGCAGTTTGACTACCCTCCGAGAGACCCAGTACTTC. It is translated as CASSLTTLRETQYF.

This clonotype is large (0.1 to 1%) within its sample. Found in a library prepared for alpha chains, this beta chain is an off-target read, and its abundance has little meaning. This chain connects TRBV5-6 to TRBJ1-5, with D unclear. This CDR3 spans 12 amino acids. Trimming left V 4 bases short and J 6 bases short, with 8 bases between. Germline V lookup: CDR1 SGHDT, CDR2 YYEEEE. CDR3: CASSGYGQPQHF. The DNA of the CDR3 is TGTGCCAGCAGCGGGTACGGTCAGCCCCAGCATTTT.

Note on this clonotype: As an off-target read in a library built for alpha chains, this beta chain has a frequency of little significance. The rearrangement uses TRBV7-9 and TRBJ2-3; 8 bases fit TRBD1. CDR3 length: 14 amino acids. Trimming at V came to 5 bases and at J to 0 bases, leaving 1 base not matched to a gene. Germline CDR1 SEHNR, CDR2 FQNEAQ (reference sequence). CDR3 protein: CASSNRGSTDTQYF. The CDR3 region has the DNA TGTGCCAGCAGCAACAGGGGGAGCACAGATACGCAGTATTTT.

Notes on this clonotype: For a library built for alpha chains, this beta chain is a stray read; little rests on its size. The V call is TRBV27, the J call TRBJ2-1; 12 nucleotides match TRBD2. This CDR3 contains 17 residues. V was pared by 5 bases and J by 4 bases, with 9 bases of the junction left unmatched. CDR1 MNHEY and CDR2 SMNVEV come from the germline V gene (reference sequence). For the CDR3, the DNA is TGTGCCAGCAGTCCTCGGACTAGCGGGAAGGTTTACAATGAGCAGTTCTTC. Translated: CASSPRTSGKVYNEQFF.

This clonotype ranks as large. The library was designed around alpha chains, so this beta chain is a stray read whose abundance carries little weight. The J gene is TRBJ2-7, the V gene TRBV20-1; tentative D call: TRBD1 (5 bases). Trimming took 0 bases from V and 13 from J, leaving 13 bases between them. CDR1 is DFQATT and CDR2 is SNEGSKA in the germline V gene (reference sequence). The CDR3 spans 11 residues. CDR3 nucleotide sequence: TGCAGTGCTAGAGATGGAAGGGGTTTATACTTC. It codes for CSARDGRGLYF.